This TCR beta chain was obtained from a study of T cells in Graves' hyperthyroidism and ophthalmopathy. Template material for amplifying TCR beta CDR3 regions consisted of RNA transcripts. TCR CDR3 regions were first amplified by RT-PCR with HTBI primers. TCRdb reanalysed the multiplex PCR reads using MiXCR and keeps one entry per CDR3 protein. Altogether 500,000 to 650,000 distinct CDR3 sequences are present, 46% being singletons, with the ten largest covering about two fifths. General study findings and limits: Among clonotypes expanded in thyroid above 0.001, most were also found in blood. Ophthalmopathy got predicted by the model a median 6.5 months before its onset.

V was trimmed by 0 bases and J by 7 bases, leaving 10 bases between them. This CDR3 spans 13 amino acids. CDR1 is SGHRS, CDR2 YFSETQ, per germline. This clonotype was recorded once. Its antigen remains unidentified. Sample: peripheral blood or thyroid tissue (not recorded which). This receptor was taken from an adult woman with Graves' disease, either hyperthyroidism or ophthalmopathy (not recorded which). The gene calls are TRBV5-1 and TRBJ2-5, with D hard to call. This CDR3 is CASSLDQKGTQYF. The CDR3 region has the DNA TGCGCCAGCAGCTTGGACCAGAAGGGGACCCAGTACTTC.